The clone carrying this TCR beta chain was detected only once. Its cognate antigen is unknown. What was amplified from RNA transcripts were TCR beta CDR3 regions. TCR CDR3 underwent first-round RT-PCR with the HTBI primer set. TCRdb recomputed calls from the multiplex PCR reads with MiXCR, one row per CDR3 protein. This repertoire shows just over 550,000 distinct CDR3 sequences, approximately 44% found once; its top ten account for roughly 8.2%. The length of the CDR3 is 12 residues. The germline gives CDR1 SNHLY, CDR2 FYNNEI. V lost 6 bases, J lost 11 bases, and 8 bases stayed unmatched. The sample is drawn from a study of T cells in Graves' hyperthyroidism and ophthalmopathy. The study's findings and limits: The model predicted ophthalmopathy a median around 6 months before onset. Blood also contained most expanded thyroid clonotypes above 0.001. Stable hyperthyroidism and ophthalmopathy were separated using 13 V-J signatures.

Stable hyperthyroidism: no ophthalmopathy progression over 18 months of follow-up. The sample consisted of peripheral blood or thyroid tissue (not recorded which). The rearrangement links TRBV2 to TRBJ1-2, with TRBD1 matching over 8 bases. The sequence came from a woman aged 18-30 years with Graves' hyperthyroidism. The CDR3 region has the DNA TGTGCCAGCAGCCTGACAGGGGACCGGTACACCTTC. This encodes CASSLTGDRYTF.